This entry describes one T cell receptor beta chain. Antigen specificity is unknown. Poor-prognosis osteosarcoma patients supplied post-treatment primary, local recurrence and metastasis tumor specimens. The CDR3 is 15 amino acids. Germline CDR1 reads MRHNA; CDR2 reads SNTAGT. V was clipped by 5 bases and J by 6 bases; unmatched bases: 11. The source of the sample is a study of the immune and genomic landscape of osteosarcoma. Study results and caveats: A single dominant hyperexpanded clone appeared in about 5 cases, each with <100 clonotypes. Limited clonal expansion was suggested by productive clonality averaging 0.09, maximum 0.3. Clonality was benchmarked against external normal skin and healthy blood data. Productive clonality stayed low overall, though C3 exceeded C1.

Produced via immunoSEQ multiplex PCR; TCRdb's table is partial and in-frame only. The sample gives 6,000 to 7,000 clones, about two thirds of which show up once; about 15% is in the top ten. The material sequenced was osteosarcoma tumor tissue from the lung. The V and J genes are TRBV6-4 and TRBJ1-2; 8 nucleotides align to TRBD1. The receptor's source is a human donor with osteosarcoma. CDR3 DNA: TGTGCCAGCAGTTACGGACAGGGAGGCGATCATGGCTACACCTTC. Protein: CASSYGQGGDHGYTF.